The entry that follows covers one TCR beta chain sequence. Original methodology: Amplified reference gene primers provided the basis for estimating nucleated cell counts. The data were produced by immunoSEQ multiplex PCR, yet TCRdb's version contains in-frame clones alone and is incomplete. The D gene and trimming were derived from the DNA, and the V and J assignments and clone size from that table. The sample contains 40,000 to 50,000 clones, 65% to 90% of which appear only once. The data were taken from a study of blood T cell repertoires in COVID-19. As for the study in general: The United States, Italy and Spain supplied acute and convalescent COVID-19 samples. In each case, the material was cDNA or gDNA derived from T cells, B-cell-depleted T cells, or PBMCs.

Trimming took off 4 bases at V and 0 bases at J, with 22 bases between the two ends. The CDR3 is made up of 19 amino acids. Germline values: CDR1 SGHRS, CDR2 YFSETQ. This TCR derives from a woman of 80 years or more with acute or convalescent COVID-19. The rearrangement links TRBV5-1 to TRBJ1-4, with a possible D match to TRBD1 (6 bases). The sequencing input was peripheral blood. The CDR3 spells CASSRAPLTGAATNEKLFF. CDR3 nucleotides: TGCGCCAGCAGCCGCGCCCCTTTGACAGGTGCCGCAACTAATGAAAAACTGTTTTTT.